The 4 T cell receptor beta chains reported below all come from one sample, sequenced in a study of T cells expressing NK-cell markers. TCRdb reanalyzed the 5' RACE reads, giving one entry per CDR3 protein sequence and no DNA. The sample shows 350,000 to 400,000 distinct CDR3 sequences, and about 10% sits with its ten largest clones. The sequencing input was blood T cells: a sorted CD56 or NKG2C T cell subset, CD4+ or CD8+ T cells, or bulk PBMC T cells (not recorded which). Source of these receptors: a woman aged 45-65 years in good health.

The rearrangement uses TRBV5-5 and TRBJ2-3; TCRdb's D call, TRBD1, is unchecked because there is no DNA. Germline lookup yields CDR1 SGHKS and CDR2 YYEKEE (reference sequence). This CDR3 contains 15 residues. CDR3: CASSLRDSFTDTQYF.

This chain links TRBV10-2 with TRBJ2-3; TCRdb lists TRBD2, though no DNA is available to test this call. The CDR3 totals 14 residues. Germline V gene lookup returns CDR1 WSHSY and CDR2 SAAADI. CDR3 amino acids: CASTEAGEVDTQYF.

The rearrangement joins TRBV12-3 or TRBV12-4 to TRBJ1-5. The CDR3 spans 11 residues. The CDR3 sequence: CASSRLGPQHF.

The chain carries TRBV29-1 and TRBJ2-6; there is no DNA to check the TCRdb D call of TRBD1. The CDR3 covers 14 residues. From germline, CDR1 is SQVTM and CDR2 ANQGSEA. The CDR3 region is CSVGGRAGANVLTF.